These T cell receptor beta chains were read from a single sample in a study of molecular identifiers for immune sequencing clone quantification. Using its own MiXCR run on the PCR reads, TCRdb lists one record per CDR3 protein. The repertoire holds approximately 630,000 distinct CDR3 sequences, with around 25% as singletons. Sequenced material: naive CD8+ T cells from blood, with Jurkat cell RNA spiked in. All receptors derive from a human donor in good health. Some libraries in this study had Jurkat cell RNA spiked in. CDR3s include the opening cysteine and the closing phenylalanine or tryptophan. Each record gives: V gene, D gene, clone size, J gene, CDR3 DNA, CDR3 protein. The D gene is left open where the match is weak. Clone size is shown for a subset of rows, as once, few, many or a class of expanded clone.

V gene: TRBV5-1; D gene: TRBD1; clone size: many; J gene: TRBJ2-3; CDR3 DNA: TGCGCCAGCACCCCCTGGGGACAGGGCTCCACAGATACGCAGTATTTT; CDR3 protein: CASTPWGQGSTDTQYF
V gene: TRBV20-1; D gene: NA; clone size: many; J gene: TRBJ2-7; CDR3 DNA: TGCAGTGCAACTGACAGGGAGGGTTTCTACGAGCAGTACTTC; CDR3 protein: CSATDREGFYEQYF
V gene: TRBV9; D gene: TRBD2; clone size: NA; J gene: TRBJ2-3; CDR3 DNA: TGTGCCAGCAGCGTAGGGCTAGCGGGAACCACAGATACGCAGTATTTT; CDR3 protein: CASSVGLAGTTDTQYF
V gene: TRBV5-3; D gene: NA; clone size: few; J gene: TRBJ1-5; CDR3 DNA: TGTGCCAGCAGCTTGTCTGGGACCACGTTTCAGCCCCAGCATTTT; CDR3 protein: CASSLSGTTFQPQHF
V gene: TRBV6-2/TRBV6-3; D gene: NA; clone size: few; J gene: TRBJ2-7; CDR3 DNA: TGTGCCAGCAGTTACTCCCGGGGCCAACAGTCCTTC; CDR3 protein: CASSYSRGQQSF
V gene: TRBV21-1; D gene: NA; clone size: NA; J gene: TRBJ1-5; CDR3 DNA: TGTGCCAGCAACAGTATCCGGGACGGTGAGAATCAGCCCCAGCATTTT; CDR3 protein: CASNSIRDGENQPQHF
V gene: TRBV4-1; D gene: TRBD1; clone size: few; J gene: TRBJ1-6; CDR3 DNA: TGCGCCAGCAGCCAAGAAGAGACAGGGAGTTCACCCCTCCACTTT; CDR3 protein: CASSQEETGSSPLHF
V gene: TRBV9; D gene: TRBD2; clone size: NA; J gene: TRBJ2-5; CDR3 DNA: TGTGCCAGCAGCGTAGAGGGGGGGCTAGCGGGAGTACAAGAGACCCAGTACTTC; CDR3 protein: CASSVEGGLAGVQETQYF
V gene: TRBV7-8; D gene: NA; clone size: once; J gene: TRBJ1-1; CDR3 DNA: TGTGCCAGCAGCTTAGCTCTGAGCACTGAAGCTTTCTTT; CDR3 protein: CASSLALSTEAFF
V gene: TRBV9; D gene: TRBD2; clone size: NA; J gene: TRBJ2-1; CDR3 DNA: TGTGCCAGCAGCGTAGGGGCGAGCGGGAGGGCCCGGAATGAGCAGTTCTTC; CDR3 protein: CASSVGASGRARNEQFF
V gene: TRBV5-5; D gene: TRBD1; clone size: NA; J gene: TRBJ1-1; CDR3 DNA: TGTGCCAGCAGCCCTAGGGACAGATCATACACTGAAGCTTTCTTT; CDR3 protein: CASSPRDRSYTEAFF
V gene: TRBV15; D gene: TRBD2; clone size: NA; J gene: TRBJ2-7; CDR3 DNA: TGTGCCACCAGCAGAGATTTGGGACTAGCGGGAGGAGGGGACGAGCAGTACTTC; CDR3 protein: CATSRDLGLAGGGDEQYF
V gene: TRBV19; D gene: NA; clone size: few; J gene: TRBJ2-7; CDR3 DNA: TGTGCCAGTGCAAATGGGGATGAGCAGTACTTC; CDR3 protein: CASANGDEQYF
V gene: TRBV7-9; D gene: NA; clone size: few; J gene: TRBJ1-2; CDR3 DNA: TGTGCCAGCAGTGGTGAGGCGCACCCTAACTATGGCTACACCTTC; CDR3 protein: CASSGEAHPNYGYTF
V gene: TRBV13; D gene: NA; clone size: NA; J gene: TRBJ1-4; CDR3 DNA: TGTGCCAGCAGCTTAGTCGTGGTTGGGAAACTGTTTTTT; CDR3 protein: CASSLVVVGKLFF